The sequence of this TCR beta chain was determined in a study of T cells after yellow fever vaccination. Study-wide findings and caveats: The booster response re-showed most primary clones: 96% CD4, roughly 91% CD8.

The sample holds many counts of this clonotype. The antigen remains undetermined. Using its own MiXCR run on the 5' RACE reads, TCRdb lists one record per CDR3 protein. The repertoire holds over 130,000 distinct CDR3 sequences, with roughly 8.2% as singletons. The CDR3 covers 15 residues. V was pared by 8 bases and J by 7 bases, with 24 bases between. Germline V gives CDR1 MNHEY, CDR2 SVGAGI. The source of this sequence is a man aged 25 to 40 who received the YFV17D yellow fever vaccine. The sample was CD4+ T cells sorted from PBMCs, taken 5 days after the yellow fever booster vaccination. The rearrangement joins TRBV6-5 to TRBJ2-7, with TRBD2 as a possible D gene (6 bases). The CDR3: CASGFRDLTAGEQYF. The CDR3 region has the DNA TGTGCCAGCGGATTCCGGGACTTGACCGCTGGGGAGCAGTACTTC.